Following are 24 T cell receptor beta chains from one sample sequenced in a study of blood T cell repertoires in COVID-19. Using immunoSEQ multiplex PCR, the repertoire was profiled, and TCRdb retains in-frame clones only, with some absent. The sample holds fewer than 50,000 clones, approximately 86% seen once. The source material was peripheral blood. Receptors originate from an elderly woman with acute or convalescent COVID-19.

The CDR3 protein is CASSQGGRETQYF. In DNA, the CDR3 is TGTGCCAGCAGCCAAGGGGGGCGAGAGACCCAGTACTTC. The rearrangement joins TRBV14 to TRBJ2-5, with TRBD1 as a possible D gene (6 bases). The CDR3 runs to 13 residues. Germline V lookup: CDR1 SGHDN, CDR2 FVKESK. V was cut by 1 base and J by 4 bases, with 7 bases left in between.

This chain connects TRBV3-1 (or the pseudogene TRBV3-2) to TRBJ1-2; maybe TRBD1 (5 bases). The CDR3 runs 13 residues. The germline gives CDR1 LGHDT, CDR2 YNNKEL (reference sequence). Trimming left V 1 base short and J 6 bases short, with 9 bases between. The CDR3 DNA follows: TGTGCCAGCAGCCAAGTCCCAGGGAATGGCTACACCTTC. Encoded protein: CASSQVPGNGYTF.

The chain couples TRBV7-8 to TRBJ2-1, with D perhaps TRBD2 (7 bases). There are 18 residues in the CDR3. Germline values: CDR1 SGHVS, CDR2 FQNEAQ. Trimming removed 1 base from V and 7 bases from J, with 23 bases in between. CDR3 protein: CASSLVGGDMARPNEQFF. The CDR3 bases are TGTGCCAGCAGCTTAGTAGGGGGGGACATGGCCAGACCAAATGAGCAGTTCTTC.

V gene TRBV19 combines with J gene TRBJ2-7, with 10 bases matching TRBD2. In germline, CDR1 is LNHDA, CDR2 SQIVND (reference sequence). J gave up 2 bases and V 5 bases, and 3 bases lay outside the gene matches. The CDR3 runs 14 residues. The CDR3 loop is CASSASGSPYEQYF. The CDR3 region has the DNA TGTGCCAGTAGTGCTAGCGGGAGCCCCTACGAGCAGTACTTC.

CDR3 DNA: TGTGCCAGCAGCGACCAGGGGGCGACTAATGAAAAACTGTTTTTT. This encodes CASSDQGATNEKLFF. The J gene is TRBJ1-4, the V gene TRBV7-2; 8 nucleotides match TRBD1. The trim removed 5 bases at V and 2 bases at J, leaving 4 bases unmatched. The CDR3 runs to 15 residues. Germline values: CDR1 SGHTA, CDR2 FQGNSA.

This clone turned up a few times. CDR3 DNA: TGTGCCATCAGTGTAGCGGGGGCCTACGAGCAGTACTTC. Its protein product is CAISVAGAYEQYF. The rearrangement uses TRBV10-3 and TRBJ2-7; 9 bases are a match to TRBD2. V was clipped by 4 bases and J by 2 bases; unmatched bases: 0. CDR1 is ENHRY, CDR2 SYGVKD, per germline. The CDR3 extends over 13 amino acids.

The CDR3 DNA reads TGTGCCAGCATTCCGACACATAACTATGGCTACACCTTC. It codes for CASIPTHNYGYTF. The V and J genes are TRBV6-5 and TRBJ1-2; D gene ambiguous. The length of the CDR3 is 13 residues. The V gene lost 7 bases and the J gene lost 1 base, with 10 bases spanning the gap. Germline assignment: CDR1 MNHEY and CDR2 SVGAGI.

V usage is TRBV5-5 and J usage is TRBJ1-1; weak D call: TRBD1 (5 bases). The CDR3 covers 15 residues. Trimming stripped 2 bases from V and 1 base from J, with 12 bases between. Germline V gene sequence: CDR1 SGHKS, CDR2 YYEKEE (reference sequence). The CDR3 sequence is CASSFGDFENTEAFF. The CDR3 DNA is TGTGCCAGCAGCTTTGGGGACTTTGAGAACACTGAAGCTTTCTTT.

This clone appeared once. V is TRBV6-5 and J is TRBJ2-1; the D gene is possibly TRBD2 (5 bases). Trimming pared 7 bases from V and 3 bases from J, leaving 13 bases between. This CDR3 has 14 amino acids. Germline values: CDR1 MNHEY, CDR2 SVGAGI. CDR3 nucleotide sequence: TGTGCCAGCACCTCAGGCGGGTTCTACAATGAGCAGTTCTTC. The encoded protein is CASTSGGFYNEQFF.

The V gene is TRBV5-6, the J gene TRBJ2-7; 10 bases match TRBD2. The germline CDR1 and CDR2 sequences are SGHDT and YYEEEE. The CDR3 covers 15 residues. The V gene end was trimmed by 4 bases and the J gene end by 7 bases; junction bases not matched to a gene: 11. CDR3 loop: CASSAWASGGREQYF. The CDR3, as DNA: TGTGCCAGCAGCGCATGGGCTAGCGGGGGCCGGGAGCAGTACTTC.

The genes are TRBV9 and TRBJ2-1, with TRBD2 matching 8 bases. The CDR3 sequence is 15 residues long. J gave up 7 bases and V 3 bases, and 9 bases lay outside the gene matches. CDR1 and CDR2 from the germline V gene are SGDLS and YYNGEE. CDR3 amino acids: CASSASGSTVNEQFF. CDR3 DNA: TGTGCCAGCAGCGCGAGCGGGAGTACCGTTAATGAGCAGTTCTTC. Full variable domain (remainder filled in from reference TRBV9 and TRBJ2-1): DSGVTQTPKHLITATGQRVTLRCSPRSGDLSVYWYQQSLDQGLQFLIQYYNGEERAKGNILERFSAQQFPDLHSELNLSSLELGDSALYFCASSASGSTVNEQFFGPGTRLTVL.

The genes are TRBV7-9 and TRBJ2-7, with a tentative D call TRBD1 (5 bases). Deletions cut 3 bases from V and 0 bases from J, with 9 bases between. Germline V gives CDR1 SEHNR, CDR2 FQNEAQ (reference sequence). This CDR3 comprises 14 residues. The CDR3 spells CASSLMGLSYEQYF. CDR3 nucleotides: TGTGCCAGCAGCTTGATGGGGCTCTCCTACGAGCAGTACTTC.

This chain links TRBV4-2 with TRBJ2-1; TRBD2 matches 10 bases. Germline V gene lookup returns CDR1 LGHNA and CDR2 YNFKEQ. The trim removed 3 bases at V and 5 bases at J, leaving 7 bases unmatched. The CDR3 contains 16 residues. This chain's CDR3 is CASSQKSGRGNNEQFF. The CDR3 DNA sequence: TGTGCCAGCAGCCAGAAAAGCGGGAGGGGAAACAATGAGCAGTTCTTC.

The J gene is TRBJ2-5, the V gene TRBV6-5; D possibly corresponds to TRBD2 (5 bases). The CDR3 has 12 amino acids. Germline-derived CDR1 and CDR2 are MNHEY and SVGAGI. V lost 6 bases, J lost 7 bases, and 12 bases lay in between. As DNA, the CDR3 is TGTGCCAGCAGCGCCGACCGGGGGACCCAGTACTTC. This sequence encodes CASSADRGTQYF.

This sequence joins TRBV6-5 and TRBJ1-2; a weak D match, TRBD1 (6 bases). CDR1 MNHEY and CDR2 SVGAGI come from the germline V gene. V dropped 4 bases and J dropped 5 bases, with 17 bases sitting between them. The CDR3 totals 15 residues. CDR3 DNA: TGTGCCAGCAGTTGGGCGGACAGTGGGTTATATGGCTACACCTTC. This encodes CASSWADSGLYGYTF.

This chain links TRBV10-3 with TRBJ1-5, with D unclear. The germline V and J ends were trimmed by 3 bases and 4 bases, with 10 bases remaining between them. The CDR3 is 14 amino acids. Per germline, CDR1 ENHRY and CDR2 SYGVKD. CDR3 DNA: TGTGCCATCAGTGACAGCGGGCAAAATCAGCCCCAGCATTTT. Translated: CAISDSGQNQPQHF.

The chain employs TRBV5-1 and TRBJ2-3, with D possibly being TRBD2 (6 bases). Trimming left V 2 bases short and J 0 bases short, with 10 bases between. CDR1 SGHRS and CDR2 YFSETQ come from the germline V gene. This CDR3 contains 15 residues. CDR3 loop: CASSFWGTSTDTQYF. CDR3 in DNA: TGCGCCAGCAGCTTCTGGGGGACTAGCACAGATACGCAGTATTTT. Drawing the rest from reference TRBV5-1 and TRBJ2-3, the complete variable domain is KAGVTQTPRYLIKTRGQQVTLSCSPISGHRSVSWYQQTPGQGLQFLFEYFSETQRNKGNFPGRFSGRQFSNSRSEMNVSTLELGDSALYLCASSFWGTSTDTQYFGPGTRLTVL.

The gene calls are TRBV14 and TRBJ2-2, with a possible D match to TRBD1 (6 bases). Germline CDR1 SGHDN, CDR2 FVKESK. V was cut by 6 bases and J by 1 base, with 12 bases left in between. This CDR3 contains 15 residues. CDR3 DNA sequence: TGTGCCAGCAGGTTGGGCAGGGGGAACACCGGGGAGCTGTTTTTT. Translating gives CASRLGRGNTGELFF.

The chain recombines TRBV4-1 with TRBJ2-1; 11 bases match TRBD1. Germline CDR1 and CDR2: MGHRA and YSYEKL. V was pared by 5 bases and J by 7 bases, with 7 bases of the junction left unmatched. CDR3 length: 15 amino acids. The chain's CDR3 is CASSYGQGAWNEQFF. CDR3 DNA sequence: TGCGCCAGCAGCTACGGACAGGGGGCTTGGAATGAGCAGTTCTTC.

This chain uses TRBV19 with TRBJ1-2, with 7 bases aligning to TRBD1. Trimming cost V 7 bases and J 5 bases; bases outside gene matches: 7. The CDR3 totals 13 residues. Per germline, CDR1 LNHDA and CDR2 SQIVND (reference sequence). This chain's CDR3 is CASTQPGGYGYTF. The CDR3 DNA is TGTGCCAGTACCCAGCCAGGGGGATATGGCTACACCTTC.

J is TRBJ1-5 and V is TRBV27, with TRBD1 as a possible D gene (5 bases). V lost 5 bases and J lost 7, with 21 bases in between. The CDR3 loop spans 16 amino acids. Germline CDR1 and CDR2: MNHEY and SMNVEV (reference sequence). The CDR3 sequence is CASSPAALTGLQPQHF. The CDR3 DNA is TGTGCCAGCAGTCCCGCGGCCCTAACAGGTCTGCAGCCCCAGCATTTT.

This rearrangement joins TRBV28 to TRBJ2-5, with unresolved D. The germline V gene has CDR1 MDHEN and CDR2 SYDVKM. The CDR3 contains 15 residues. V was shortened by 4 bases and J by 1 base, with 13 bases between the two germline ends. CDR3 amino acids: CASSSHSGGQETQYF. In DNA form, the CDR3 reads TGTGCCAGCAGTTCCCACTCTGGCGGCCAAGAGACCCAGTACTTC.

The sample holds one count of this clone. V is TRBV30 and J is TRBJ2-7, with 13 bases fitting TRBD2. Looked up from germline, CDR1 is GTSNPN and CDR2 is SVGIG (reference sequence). Trimming at V came to 4 bases and at J to 4 bases, leaving 4 bases not matched to a gene. The CDR3 is 14 amino acids. The CDR3 here is CAWTPGLAGYEQYF. CDR3 coding DNA: TGTGCCTGGACCCCGGGACTAGCGGGATACGAGCAGTACTTC.

The rearrangement links TRBV29-1 to TRBJ2-5; D gene ambiguous. The germline CDR1 and CDR2 sequences are SQVTM and ANQGSEA. There are 11 residues in the CDR3. Trimming cost V 6 bases and J 13 bases, with 18 bases left between them. The CDR3, as DNA: TGCAGCGTCGTCCTAGGCCCGTCGCGGTACTTC. Protein: CSVVLGPSRYF.